This paragraph reports one T cell receptor beta chain. Antigen unknown. Genomic DNA came from blood conventional CD4+ T cells gated CD25-low CD127-high. The sample is drawn from a study of regulatory and conventional T cells in RAG deficiency. Study-level results: In Omenn syndrome, Treg and Tconv repertoires overlapped >75%. Omenn syndrome and CID/AS patients had around 100-fold fewer unique Treg TCR beta sequences, versus 9.5 to 10-fold elsewhere.

This CDR3 has 16 amino acids. Germline-derived CDR1 and CDR2 are SGDLS and YYNGEE. The trim removed 3 bases at V and 6 bases at J, leaving 7 bases unmatched. The protocol was immunoSEQ multiplex PCR, while the TCRdb copy is restricted to in-frame clones and leaves out a portion. The sample carries fewer than 15,000 clones, approximately 93% recorded once. The same specimen was also included in a second study, on regulatory T cells. That study reports: The primer mix had 52 TRBV and 13 TRBJ primers.

Sequenced input: CD4+ effector T cells sorted from blood. The rearrangement uses TRBV9 and TRBJ2-3; 13 nucleotides match TRBD2. The receptor comes from a human donor in good health. The CDR3 region is CASSGTLAGGADTQYF. In DNA, the CDR3 is TGTGCCAGCAGCGGAACACTAGCGGGAGGGGCCGATACGCAGTATTTT. Variable domain in full (rest from reference TRBV9 and TRBJ2-3): DSGVTQTPKHLITATGQRVTLRCSPRSGDLSVYWYQQSLDQGLQFLIQYYNGEERAKGNILERFSAQQFPDLHSELNLSSLELGDSALYFCASSGTLAGGADTQYFGPGTRLTVL.